Described below is a single T cell receptor beta chain sequence and its context. Time point described: peripheral blood 6 weeks after treatment start. Synthetic templates analogous to TCR were spiked into all PCRs individually. The data were produced by immunoSEQ multiplex PCR, yet TCRdb's version contains in-frame clones alone and is incomplete. The table has 120,000 or so clones, about 82% seen once. The data originate from a study of PD-L1 blockade in urothelial cancer. Across the study: Patients took up atezolizumab in about 2014 at 1,200 mg intravenously every 3 weeks. Researchers found blood samples held a median of approximately 150,000 T cells.

Germline loops: CDR1 MDHEN, CDR2 SYDVKM. V shed 7 bases, J shed 7 bases, and the junction held 9 bases outside the gene matches. This CDR3 has 16 amino acids. The rearrangement uses TRBV28 and TRBJ2-1, with 14 positions matching TRBD2. Source: PBMCs, taken around atezolizumab (anti-PD-L1) treatment. The clonotype comes from a man between 45 and 60 years old with urothelial cancer. This chain's CDR3 is CASKSRTSGRLNEQFF. CDR3 coding DNA: TGTGCCAGCAAATCCAGGACTAGCGGGAGGCTTAATGAGCAGTTCTTC.